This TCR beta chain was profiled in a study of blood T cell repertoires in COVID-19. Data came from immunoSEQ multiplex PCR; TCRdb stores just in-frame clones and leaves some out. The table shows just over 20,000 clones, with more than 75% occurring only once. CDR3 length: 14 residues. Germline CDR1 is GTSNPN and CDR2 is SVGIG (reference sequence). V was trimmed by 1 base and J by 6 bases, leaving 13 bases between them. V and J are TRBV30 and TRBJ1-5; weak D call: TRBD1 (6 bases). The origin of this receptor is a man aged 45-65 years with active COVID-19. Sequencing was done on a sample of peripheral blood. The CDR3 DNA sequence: TGTGCCTGGAGTGGAGGGGGGGGCGGTCAGCCCCAGCATTTT. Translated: CAWSGGGGGQPQHF.